This TCR beta chain was profiled in a study of blood T cells in healthy people across ages. The V segment lost 2 bases and the J segment 2 bases; nucleotides outside the gene matches: 5. The germline V gene encodes CDR1 SGHRS and CDR2 YFSETQ. The CDR3 runs 15 residues. For the second PCR, which ran for about 6 to 11 cycles, a sample-barcoded 5' primer and a J-beta primer mix were used. TCRdb re-analysed the 5' RACE reads in MiXCR, keeping a single row per CDR3 protein. The sample contains 1.8 million or so distinct CDR3 sequences, about 39% of which appear only once. This clonotype was seen more than once but under ten times.

The V call is TRBV5-1, the J call TRBJ2-5; 8 bases map to TRBD2. The sample was blood. The sequence derives from a human donor in good health. In DNA, the CDR3 is TGCGCCAGCAGCTTTCGGGGGGGCAAACAAGAGACCCAGTACTTC. Its translation is CASSFRGGKQETQYF.